These 16 T cell receptor beta chains were all obtained from the same sample, sequenced in a study of blood T cell repertoires in COVID-19. The protocol was immunoSEQ multiplex PCR, while the TCRdb copy is restricted to in-frame clones and leaves out a portion. Here the sample spans tens of thousands of clones, 80% to 85% being singletons. The sample consisted of peripheral blood. All receptors come from a human donor in a cohort sampled during active COVID-19.

The rearrangement joins TRBV6-5 to TRBJ2-2; unclear D gene. V was pared by 0 bases and J by 2 bases, with 4 bases between. The CDR3 is 14 residues long. The germline CDR1 and CDR2 sequences are MNHEY and SVGAGI. CDR3 amino acids: CASSYSTNTGELFF. DNA of the CDR3: TGTGCCAGCAGTTACTCGACTAACACCGGGGAGCTGTTTTTT.

This chain links TRBV3-1 (or the pseudogene TRBV3-2) with TRBJ2-3; 8 nucleotides agree with TRBD1. This CDR3 region has 15 residues. With V trimmed by 1 base and J by 6 bases, 6 bases remained unmatched. In germline, CDR1 is LGHDT, CDR2 YNNKEL (reference sequence). For the CDR3, the DNA is TGTGCCAGCAGCCAAGGCAGGGGGCGCCGGGATACGCAGTATTTT. Its protein is CASSQGRGRRDTQYF.

About this clone itself: Additional DNA sequences in this sample encode the identical CDR3. The genes are TRBV28 and TRBJ2-7, with 8 bases identical to TRBD2. Germline CDR1 and CDR2: MDHEN and SYDVKM. The CDR3 contains 14 residues. V shed 2 bases, J shed 4 bases, and the junction held 4 bases outside the gene matches. The CDR3 protein is CASSLGTGGYEQYF. The CDR3 DNA is TGTGCCAGCAGTTTAGGTACGGGAGGGTACGAGCAGTACTTC. The complete variable domain, with remaining parts taken from reference TRBV28 and TRBJ2-7, reads DVKVTQSSRYLVKRTGEKVFLECVQDMDHENMFWYRQDPGLGLRLIYFSYDVKMKEKGDIPEGYSVSREKKERFSLILESASTNQTSMYLCASSLGTGGYEQYFGPGTRLTVT.

This clone was counted once. The V call is TRBV7-6, the J call TRBJ2-1; weak D call: TRBD2 (6 bases). Trimming pared 3 bases from V and 4 bases from J, leaving 16 bases between. CDR1 is SGHVS and CDR2 is FNYEAQ in the germline V gene. This CDR3 spans 16 amino acids. The CDR3 reads CASSFYAAGQYNEQFF. The CDR3 region has the DNA TGTGCCAGCAGCTTTTATGCGGCGGGGCAATACAATGAGCAGTTCTTC. Filled out from reference TRBV7-6 and TRBJ2-1, the complete variable domain reads GAGVSQSPRYKVTKRGQDVALRCDPISGHVSLYWYRQALGQGPEFLTYFNYEAQQDKSGLPNDRFSAERPEGSISTLTIQRTEQRDSAMYRCASSFYAAGQYNEQFFGPGTRLTVL.

The V call is TRBV6-5, the J call TRBJ2-7, with unresolved D. This CDR3 has 11 residues. Looked up from germline, CDR1 is MNHEY and CDR2 is SVGAGI. V lost 7 bases to trimming and J lost 9 bases, with 13 bases between them. The CDR3 region has the DNA TGTGCCAGCATGAGCACTTTTTGGCAGTACTTC. This sequence encodes CASMSTFWQYF.

This chain joins TRBV27 and TRBJ2-7, with 10 bases fitting TRBD1. In germline, CDR1 is MNHEY, CDR2 SMNVEV (reference sequence). The length of the CDR3 is 14 residues. Trimming cost V 3 bases and J 5 bases; bases outside gene matches: 4. CDR3 coding DNA: TGTGCCAGCAGTTTGCGGACAGGGGGACACGAGCAGTACTTC. This sequence encodes CASSLRTGGHEQYF.

The chain carries TRBV20-1 and TRBJ2-3, with D tentatively TRBD2 (6 bases). Per germline, CDR1 DFQATT and CDR2 SNEGSKA (reference sequence). The CDR3 covers 16 residues. V shed 3 bases and J shed 0 bases, with 16 bases lying between them. CDR3 sequence: CSASRVGRGSTDTQYF. For the CDR3, the DNA is TGCAGTGCTAGTAGGGTGGGGCGGGGCAGCACAGATACGCAGTATTTT.

This chain joins TRBV4-1 and TRBJ2-2; possibly TRBD1 for D (6 bases). The CDR3 has 15 residues. The V end lost 2 bases, the J end lost 4 bases, and 11 bases lay between the germline ends. Germline V lookup: CDR1 MGHRA, CDR2 YSYEKL. For the CDR3, the DNA is TGCGCCAGCAGCCAACGGGACACCTCCACCGGGGAGCTGTTTTTT. It specifies CASSQRDTSTGELFF.

The chain combines TRBV11-2 with TRBJ2-2, with D unresolved. Germline assignment: CDR1 SGHAT and CDR2 FQNNGV. The CDR3 contains 14 residues. The V end lost 5 bases, the J end lost 3 bases, and 10 bases lay between the germline ends. DNA of the CDR3: TGTGCCAGCAGCCCCCACCGGGACACCGGGGAGCTGTTTTTT. It is translated as CASSPHRDTGELFF.

The chain employs TRBV19 and TRBJ1-1; the match to TRBD1 covers 7 bases. The length of the CDR3 is 15 residues. Germline V CDR1 and CDR2: LNHDA, SQIVND (reference sequence). With V trimmed by 3 bases and J by 5 bases, 9 bases remained unmatched. This CDR3 reads CASSIYFAGGTEAFF. The DNA for the CDR3 is TGTGCCAGTAGTATCTACTTCGCAGGGGGGACTGAAGCTTTCTTT.

The rearrangement joins TRBV6-2 or TRBV6-3 to TRBJ2-1; 10 nucleotides align to TRBD2. V lost 5 bases and J lost 7; bases outside the gene matches: 8. This CDR3 spans 15 amino acids. Germline V gene lookup returns CDR1 MNHEY and CDR2 SVGEGT. The CDR3 bases are TGTGCCAGCAGTGAGGGCAGCGGGGGGGCGAATGAGCAGTTCTTC. This encodes CASSEGSGGANEQFF.

This clone is a singleton in its sample. The rearrangement links TRBV11-2 to TRBJ2-7; TRBD1 matches at 11 bases. CDR1 is SGHAT, CDR2 FQNNGV, per germline. The CDR3 sequence is 17 residues long. J lost 0 bases, V lost 2 bases, and 6 bases had no gene match. CDR3 sequence: CASSLSTGTGGSYEQYF. In DNA, the CDR3 is TGTGCCAGCAGCTTATCTACCGGGACAGGGGGCTCCTACGAGCAGTACTTC.

The V and J genes are TRBV7-9 and TRBJ2-3, with D tentatively TRBD2 (7 bases). This CDR3 contains 16 residues. Germline CDR1 is SEHNR and CDR2 is FQNEAQ (reference sequence). Deletions cut 4 bases from V and 5 bases from J, with 19 bases between. The CDR3 nucleotides are TGTGCCAGCAGCTCGACGGGGGGCCGATTCAAAGATACGCAGTATTTT. Protein: CASSSTGGRFKDTQYF.

The chain employs TRBV3-1 (or the pseudogene TRBV3-2) and TRBJ1-4; 8 positions agree with TRBD1. From germline, CDR1 is LGHDT and CDR2 YNNKEL (reference sequence). The V gene end was trimmed by 5 bases and the J gene end by 7 bases; junction bases not matched to a gene: 6. This CDR3 is 14 amino acids long. The CDR3 bases are TGTGCCAGCAGCTCAGGGGGCGCGGGTGAAAAACTGTTTTTT. Its translation: CASSSGGAGEKLFF.

V gene TRBV18 combines with J gene TRBJ2-3; 9 nucleotides line up with TRBD2. The junction had 7 bases not matched to a gene; V was cut back by 0 bases and J by 3 bases. This CDR3 comprises 17 residues. CDR1 and CDR2 (germline): KGHSH, LQKENI. In nucleotides, the CDR3 is TGTGCCAGCTCACCACCTCGCGGGGGGGCCAGTACAGATACGCAGTATTTT. Its translation is CASSPPRGGASTDTQYF. Supplemented by reference TRBV18 and TRBJ2-3, the full variable domain reads NAGVMQNPRHLVRRRGQEARLRCSPMKGHSHVYWYRQLPEEGLKFMVYLQKENIIDESGMPKERFSAEFPKEGPSILRIQQVVRGDSAAYFCASSPPRGGASTDTQYFGPGTRLTVL.

The table lists this clone with a few counts. The J gene is TRBJ2-4, the V gene TRBV2, with no clear D. Germline loops: CDR1 SNHLY, CDR2 FYNNEI. The CDR3 sequence is 15 residues long. V gave up 2 bases and J gave up 8 bases, with 16 bases separating them. For the CDR3, the DNA is TGTGCCAGCAGTGAAAGTCGGCTTCCACGGGACATTCAGTACTTC. This encodes CASSESRLPRDIQYF.